This T cell receptor (beta chain) was recovered during a study of cytomegalovirus exposure and HLA in healthy donors. A note on this clone: Its antigen is still unknown.

Findings and caveats of the study: Using the classifier, cytomegalovirus status was reportedly diagnosed with high specificity and sensitivity.

V shed 4 bases and J 4 bases; nucleotides not matched to a gene: 6. Looked up from germline, CDR1 is SGDLS and CDR2 is YYNGEE. The CDR3 covers 14 residues. Both 60 Vbeta primers and 13 Jbeta primers went into the PCR. The protocol was immunoSEQ multiplex PCR, while the TCRdb copy is restricted to in-frame clones and leaves out a portion. Seen here are tens of thousands of clones, about 75% observed once, and the top ten hold less than 25%. Material: PBMCs. This clonotype was obtained from a woman between 40 and 50 years old in good health and CMV-seropositive. The gene calls are TRBV9 and TRBJ1-2, with 8 bases fitting TRBD1. CDR3 bases: TGTGCCAGCAGCCGGACAGGGAACGCCTATGGCTACACCTTC. The encoded protein is CASSRTGNAYGYTF.